The present entry profiles one TCR beta chain with its context. The antigen remains unidentified. The CDR3 length is 11 residues. Per germline, CDR1 LNHDA and CDR2 SQIVND (reference sequence). V shed 8 bases and J 5 bases; nucleotides not matched to a gene: 0. Time point: after neoadjuvant nivolumab, at surgical resection. Stage II-IVA oral cavity squamous cell carcinoma was new and untreated by systemic or radiation therapy. The patients had HPV-negative, locally advanced oral cavity squamous cell carcinoma. This specimen belongs to a study of neoadjuvant anti-PD-1 for oral cavity cancer. At the level of the study: Patients without progression got a fourth dose around day 43.

Clones were sequenced by immunoSEQ multiplex PCR, and TCRdb holds only the in-frame ones, with some missing. The sample carries over 60,000 clones, about 90% recorded once. Whole-study results and caveats: With three patients per group, TCR findings need larger cohorts.

This rearrangement joins TRBV19 to TRBJ2-5, with 9 bases aligning to TRBD2. This sequence originates from a person between 40 and 79 years old with oral cavity squamous cell carcinoma. Material: PBMCs, obtained after nivolumab (anti-PD-1) treatment. The CDR3 DNA follows: TGTGCCAGTGCGGGGGGGGAGACCCAGTACTTC. As protein: CASAGGETQYF.